The clone carrying this TCR beta chain has a handful of counts. These data come from a study of T-cell memory formation after mild COVID-19. The CDR3 is 16 residues long. Per germline, CDR1 SEHNR and CDR2 FQNEAQ (reference sequence). V lost 5 bases, J lost 0 bases, and 15 bases lay in between. With constant-segment primers, 5'RACE yielded cDNA libraries of TCR alpha and TCR beta that carried sample barcodes and UMIs. MiXCR was run by TCRdb on the 5' RACE reads, yielding one entry per CDR3 protein. The sample has 90,000 to 120,000 distinct CDR3 sequences; approximately 12% are singletons. This TCR came from a young man who had mild COVID-19 (a few samples of this study predate the infection). Cell type and time point are not known. This chain connects TRBV7-9 to TRBJ2-3; D remains unclear. The sequenced sample consisted of PBMCs or a T cell subset sorted from them (not recorded which). The CDR3 sequence: CASSTPGRRSTDTQYF. CDR3 coding DNA: TGTGCCAGCAGCACGCCGGGCCGCCGCAGCACAGATACGCAGTATTTT.